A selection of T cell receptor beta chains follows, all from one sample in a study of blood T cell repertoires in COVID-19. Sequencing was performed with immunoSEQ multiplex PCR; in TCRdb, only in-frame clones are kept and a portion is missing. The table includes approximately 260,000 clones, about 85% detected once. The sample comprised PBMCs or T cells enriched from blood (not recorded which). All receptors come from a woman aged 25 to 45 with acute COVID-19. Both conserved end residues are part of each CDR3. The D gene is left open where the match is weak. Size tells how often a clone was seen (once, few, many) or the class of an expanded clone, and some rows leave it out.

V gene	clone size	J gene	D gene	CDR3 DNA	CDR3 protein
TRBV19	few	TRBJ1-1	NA	TGTGCCAGTAGTATCTGGGACACCGCTGAAGCTTTCTTT	CASSIWDTAEAFF
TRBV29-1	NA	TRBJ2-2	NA	TGCAGCGTTGTGGGACAGAACACCGGGGAGCTGTTTTTT	CSVVGQNTGELFF
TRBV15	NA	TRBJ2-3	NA	TGTGCCACCAGCAGAGAACGGGGGTTGGGTGTAGCAGATACGCAGTATTTT	CATSRERGLGVADTQYF
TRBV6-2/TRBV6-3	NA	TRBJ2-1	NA	TGTGCCAGCAGTTACACTCCCCTCTATTACAATGAGCAGTTCTTC	CASSYTPLYYNEQFF
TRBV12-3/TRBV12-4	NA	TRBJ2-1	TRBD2	TGTGCCAGCAGATCAGCGGGGGGTGAGCAGTTCTTC	CASRSAGGEQFF
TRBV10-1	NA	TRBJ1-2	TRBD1	TGCGCCAGCAGTGAGAGGGGACAGGGAATATCGTATGGCTACACCTTC	CASSERGQGISYGYTF
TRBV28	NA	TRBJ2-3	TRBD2	TGTGCCAGCAGTTTCGCAGGGAGGGGTTCCACAGATACGCAGTATTTT	CASSFAGRGSTDTQYF
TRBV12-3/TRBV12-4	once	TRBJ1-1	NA	TGTGCCAGCAGTTTCAGGGGCGCTGAAGCTTTCTTT	CASSFRGAEAFF
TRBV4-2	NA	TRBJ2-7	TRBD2	TGTGCCAGCAGCCAAGGGGAGGGTAGCTCCTACGAGCAGTACTTC	CASSQGEGSSYEQYF
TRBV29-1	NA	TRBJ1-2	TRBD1	TGCAGCGTTGCTTGGACAGGGGGGAGCTATGGCTACACCTTC	CSVAWTGGSYGYTF
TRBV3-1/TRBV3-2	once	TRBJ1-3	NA	TGTGCCAGCAGCCAAGGGGCAGGGGCTGGAAACACCATATATTTT	CASSQGAGAGNTIYF
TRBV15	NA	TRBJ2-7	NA	TGTGCCACCAGCAGAGATCTGGAGGGCTACGAGCAGTACTTC	CATSRDLEGYEQYF
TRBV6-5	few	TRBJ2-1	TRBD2	TGTGCCAGCAGTCGCGGCGGGGGGCCGAATGAGCAGTTCTTC	CASSRGGGPNEQFF
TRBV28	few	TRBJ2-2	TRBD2	TGTGCCAGCAGTTTATTCCGCGGGAGGAAGAACACCGGGGAGCTGTTTTTT	CASSLFRGRKNTGELFF
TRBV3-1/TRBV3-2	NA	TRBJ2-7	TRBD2	TGTGCCAGCAGCCGAAACGCTGGGACTAGCGGCGAGCAGTACTTC	CASSRNAGTSGEQYF
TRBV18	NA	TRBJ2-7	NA	TGTGCCAGCTCACCGGGACTCGTCTACGAGCAGTACTTC	CASSPGLVYEQYF
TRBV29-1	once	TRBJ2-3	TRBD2	TGCAGCGCAGGACCTACCCGGAAGACTAGCGGGGGGGCCTCAGATACGCAGTATTTT	CSAGPTRKTSGGASDTQYF
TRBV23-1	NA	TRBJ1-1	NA	TGCGCCAGCAGTCAACTGGTAGGGAGAGGGACTGAAGCTTTCTTT	CASSQLVGRGTEAFF
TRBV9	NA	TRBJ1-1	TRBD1	TGTGCCAGCAGCCCCGCGGGACAGCCCACTGAAGCTTTCTTT	CASSPAGQPTEAFF
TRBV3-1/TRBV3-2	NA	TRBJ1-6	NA	TGTGCCAGCAGCCAATCTGTGGCTAATTCACCCCTCCACTTT	CASSQSVANSPLHF
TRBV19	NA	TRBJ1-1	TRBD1	TGTGCCAGTAGTTTTTACAGACAGGGGAACACTGAAGCTTTCTTT	CASSFYRQGNTEAFF
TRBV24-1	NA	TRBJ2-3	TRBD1	TGTGCCACCAGTGACGCAAAGACAGGGGCAGATACGCAGTATTTT	CATSDAKTGADTQYF
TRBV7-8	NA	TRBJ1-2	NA	TGTGCCAGCAGCTTAATGACAGCTAACTATGGCTACACCTTC	CASSLMTANYGYTF
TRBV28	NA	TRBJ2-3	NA	TGTGCCAGCAGTACAACAGATACGCAGTATTTT	CASSTTDTQYF
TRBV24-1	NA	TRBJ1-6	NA	TGTGCCACCAGTGACGTCAGGGGTTCACCCCTCCACTTT	CATSDVRGSPLHF
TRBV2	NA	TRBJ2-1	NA	TGTGCCAGCAGTGGGGCTAGCCGCAATGAGCAGTTCTTC	CASSGASRNEQFF
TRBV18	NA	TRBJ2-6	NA	TGTGCCAGCTCACCATTTTCCCCTGAGGTGACGGCGGCCGCCTCTGGGGCCAACGTCCTGACTTTC	CASSPFSPEVTAAASGANVLTF
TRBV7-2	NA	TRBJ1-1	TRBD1	TGTGCCAGCAGCTTGTACAGGGGACCGAACACTGAAGCTTTCTTT	CASSLYRGPNTEAFF
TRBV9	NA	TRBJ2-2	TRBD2	TGTGCCAGCAGCGTGGGGTTAGCGGGACCGAAAGGTACCGGGGAGCTGTTTTTT	CASSVGLAGPKGTGELFF
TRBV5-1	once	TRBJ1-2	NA	TGCGCCAGCAGCTTGTCAATCGTTACCGCGGGGGGCTATGGCTACACCTTC	CASSLSIVTAGGYGYTF
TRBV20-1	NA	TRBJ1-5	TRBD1	TGCATGACAGGGGATGGACAGCCCCAGCATTTT	CMTGDGQPQHF
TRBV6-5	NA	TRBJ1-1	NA	TGTGCCAGCAGTTACTTGGGGGGGACTGAAGCTTTCTTT	CASSYLGGTEAFF
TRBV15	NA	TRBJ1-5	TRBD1	TGTGCCACCAGCAGAGCGGACAGGAGCAATCAGCCCCAGCATTTT	CATSRADRSNQPQHF
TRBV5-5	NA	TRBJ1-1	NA	TGTGCCAGCAGCCTTGGATGGGGCGCGAACACTGAAGCTTTCTTT	CASSLGWGANTEAFF
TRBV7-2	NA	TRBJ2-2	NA	TGTGCCAGCAGCTTATCGCAGAACCCCGGGGAGCTGTTTTTT	CASSLSQNPGELFF
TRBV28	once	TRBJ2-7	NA	TGTGCCAGCAGCAACCAGGGGACCTACGAGCAGTACTTC	CASSNQGTYEQYF
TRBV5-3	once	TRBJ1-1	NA	TGTGCCAGAAGCTTGAGGGAGGACACTGAAGCTTTCTTT	CARSLREDTEAFF
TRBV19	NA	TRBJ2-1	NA	TGTGCCAGTAGTATGTTCGTCAATGAGCAGTTCTTC	CASSMFVNEQFF
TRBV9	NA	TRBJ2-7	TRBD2	TGTGCCAGCAGCGTAGGGACTAGCGGCGAGCAGTACTTC	CASSVGTSGEQYF
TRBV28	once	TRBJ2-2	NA	TGTGCCAGCAGTTTTAGGGGCCCCGGGGAGCTGTTTTTT	CASSFRGPGELFF
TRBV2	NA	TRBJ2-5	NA	TGTGCCAGCAGGTTACAGGGTATGGAAGAGACCCAGTACTTC	CASRLQGMEETQYF
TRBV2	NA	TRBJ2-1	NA	TGTGCCAGCAGCCCTGATCCCAGCTCCTACAATGAGCAGTTCTTC	CASSPDPSSYNEQFF
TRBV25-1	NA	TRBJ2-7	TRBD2	TGTGCCAGCAGTCTAGTGGGAGGGATCTACGAGCAGTACTTC	CASSLVGGIYEQYF
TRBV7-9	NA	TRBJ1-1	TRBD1	TGTGCCAGCAGCTCTGACAGGGAGCTGAACACTGAAGCTTTCTTT	CASSSDRELNTEAFF
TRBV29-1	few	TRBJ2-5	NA	TGCAGCGTTGAATTTGCGGACAGCCAAGAGACCCAGTACTTC	CSVEFADSQETQYF
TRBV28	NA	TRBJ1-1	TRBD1	TGTGCCAGCAGTTTTTACCCGGGACAGGGCACTGAAGCTTTCTTT	CASSFYPGQGTEAFF
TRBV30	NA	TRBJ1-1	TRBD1	TGTGCCTGGGGACAGGGGCGAGGGACTGAAGCTTTCTTT	CAWGQGRGTEAFF
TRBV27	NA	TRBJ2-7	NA	TGTGCCAGCTCACCCTCTCACGGGAGCCGGTACGAGCAGTACTTC	CASSPSHGSRYEQYF
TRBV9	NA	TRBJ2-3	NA	TGTGCCAGCAGCGTGACAACTAGCACAGATACGCAGTATTTT	CASSVTTSTDTQYF
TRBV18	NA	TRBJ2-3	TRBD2	TGTGCCAGCTCACCCATTCCGGGAGGGAACACAGATACGCAGTATTTT	CASSPIPGGNTDTQYF
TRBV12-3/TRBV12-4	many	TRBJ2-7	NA	TGTGCCAGCAGTTTAAGTTCAGGGGCCGAGCAGTACTTC	CASSLSSGAEQYF
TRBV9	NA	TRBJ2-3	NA	TGTGCCAGCAGCGTAGTGGGGCTAGAGAATACGCAGTATTTT	CASSVVGLENTQYF
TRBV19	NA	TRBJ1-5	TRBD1	TGTGCCAGTAGTACAAGGCACGGGACAGGGGTGGATAGCAATCAGCCCCAGCATTTT	CASSTRHGTGVDSNQPQHF
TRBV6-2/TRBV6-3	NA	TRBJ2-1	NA	TGTGCCAGCAGCCCCTTCCGCAATGAGCAGTTCTTC	CASSPFRNEQFF
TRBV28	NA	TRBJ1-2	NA	TGTGCCAGCAGGACCCCGGACAGCTATGGCTACACCTTC	CASRTPDSYGYTF
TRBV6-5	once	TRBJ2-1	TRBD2	TGTGCCAGCAGTTACTCGGGACTAGCCATCTACAATGAGCAGTTCTTC	CASSYSGLAIYNEQFF
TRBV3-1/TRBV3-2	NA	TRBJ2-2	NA	TGTGCCAGCAGCCAAAGAGGTACGGCTAGCAGCATCGGGGAGCTGTTTTTT	CASSQRGTASSIGELFF
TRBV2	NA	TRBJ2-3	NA	TGTGCCAGCAGTGCCGGGAGCGATACGCAGTATTTT	CASSAGSDTQYF
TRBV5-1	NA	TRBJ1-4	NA	TGCGCCAGCAGCTTGGCCGGGAGGGTCGATGAAAAACTGTTTTTT	CASSLAGRVDEKLFF